This T cell receptor beta chain was documented in a study of technical replicates of blood from a few donors. CDR3 length equals 18 residues. Germline assignment: CDR1 SGDLS and CDR2 YYNGEE. The ends lost 3 bases at V and 2 bases at J; junction bases unmatched: 11. Using immunoSEQ multiplex PCR, the repertoire was profiled, and TCRdb retains in-frame clones only, with some absent. Here the sample spans about 60,000 clones, around 87% being singletons. V gene TRBV9 combines with J gene TRBJ2-7, with 13 bases fitting TRBD2. Sequencing input: PBMCs. The sequence derives from a human donor in good health. Some clones in this sample may be carry-over from other donors' samples. The CDR3 nucleotides read TGTGCCAGCAGCGCCTCCGGACTAGCGGGGGCCCAGACCTACGAGCAGTACTTC. Translated, it gives CASSASGLAGAQTYEQYF.